Detailed here is one TCR beta chain. Its antigen remains undetermined. No much larger clonotype is one base removed from it; base qualities were not supplied. The data belong to a study of blood T cell repertoires in COVID-19 (TCRdb year 2020). In terms of the full investigation: Samples covering the acute and convalescent phases of COVID-19 were provided by collaborators in the United States, Italy and Spain. The material from the prospective study consisted of cDNA or gDNA derived from T cells, B-cell-depleted T cells, or PBMCs. Subjects who had been exposed to COVID-19, were actively infected with it, or had recovered from it provided the deeply sampled blood TCRbeta repertoires that made up the dataset. The repertoires were released in a freely available public database intended as a resource for research on the immune response to SARS-CoV-2. The samples were drawn from two sources: the first 160 participants of the ongoing ImmuneRACE study, and 1,000 to 1,500 subjects contributed by 6 global collaborators. Sample metadata almost always included a de-identified subject ID, COVID-19 status, age in years and sex. Where HLA class I and class II types were available, the types were taken from metadata supplied by the sample provider, not from assay-based typing.

V and J are trimmed by 3 bases and 4 bases, and the gene matches miss 3 bases of the junction. CDR1 and CDR2 were assigned from the germline V gene as KGHSH and LQKENI. Counted from cysteine to phenylalanine, this CDR3 has 14 amino acids. Of all the DNA, just the CDR3 is kept, 42 bases in frame from base 1. In Seattle, one collaborating source enrolled patients while the infection was active and tracked those patients longitudinally over the course of disease. The collaborating institutions used their own protocols to collect whole blood in K2EDTA tubes. For TCRbeta analysis, collaborator samples were shipped as frozen whole blood, as isolated PBMCs, or as DNA extracted from either sample type. The immunoSEQ Assay, a bias-controlled multiplex PCR, was used to amplify TCRbeta CDR3 regions from genomic DNA. The source study handled its data this way. The number of nucleated cells in each sample was estimated by amplification of reference gene primers within the assay. Sequence reads were collapsed and filtered to measure the absolute abundance of every unique TCRbeta CDR3 rearrangement. For each sample, productive Simpson clonality was calculated by taking the square root of Simpson's diversity index across productive rearrangements. TCRdb's version of the immuneACCESS table is confined to in-frame rearrangements and falls short of the full clone set. An unresolved V gene accounts for under half of the shortfall where checked; the remainder is of unknown origin. V, J and clone size are those of that table, while D and trimming were read from the DNA. In all, the sample holds 100,000 to 150,000 clones, and around 90% of those were seen once. 3.8% of the sample is in the top ten clones.

Paper-wide results and their limitations: The quantity of clinical and demographic metadata differed by source and by participant and was supplied without curation.

Recombination joined TRBV18 with TRBJ2-5; TRBD2 lines up with 9 middle nucleotides. This sequence was found in a woman aged 60 to 75 with COVID-19, enrolled during active disease. Material: peripheral blood. CDR3 sequence: CASSPPAGGETQYF. The DNA sequence is as follows: TGTGCCAGCTCACCCCCAGCGGGGGGAGAGACCCAGTACTTC. The CDR3, completed at both ends by the reference TRBV18 and TRBJ2-5 genes, gives the full variable domain NAGVMQNPRHLVRRRGQEARLRCSPMKGHSHVYWYRQLPEEGLKFMVYLQKENIIDESGMPKERFSAEFPKEGPSILRIQQVVRGDSAAYFCASSPPAGGETQYFGPGTRLLVL.